These T cell receptor beta chains were read from a single sample in a study of shared clonotypes between healthy human individuals. Generated by immunoSEQ multiplex PCR, the TCRdb table keeps only in-frame clones and is missing some. The sample records roughly 1,100,000 clones, about 74% being singletons. The sample taken for sequencing was memory CD4+ T cells sorted from blood. The receptor set was obtained from a young man in good health. The CDR3 runs from the conserved cysteine through the conserved F or W. The order of the fields is V gene, clone size, D gene, J gene, CDR3 protein, CDR3 DNA. A D gene is named only where the DNA matches it firmly. Where a row states a size, it is once, few, many or the class of an expanded clone; other rows omit it.

v_call: TRBV18
clone_size: -
d_call: -
j_call: TRBJ1-2
cdr3_aa: CASSPDSGYTF
cdr3_nt: TGTGCCAGCTCACCTGATTCCGGCTACACCTTC

v_call: TRBV6-6
clone_size: -
d_call: -
j_call: TRBJ2-3
cdr3_aa: CASSFFSSDTQYF
cdr3_nt: TGTGCCAGCAGTTTTTTTTCCTCAGATACGCAGTATTTT

v_call: TRBV5-1
clone_size: -
d_call: -
j_call: TRBJ2-3
cdr3_aa: CASSNGGGAGTDTQYF
cdr3_nt: TGCGCCAGCAGCAACGGAGGGGGCGCGGGCACAGATACGCAGTATTTT

v_call: TRBV29-1
clone_size: -
d_call: -
j_call: TRBJ2-5
cdr3_aa: CSVRDTRQETQYF
cdr3_nt: TGCAGCGTAAGGGACACCCGGCAAGAGACCCAGTACTTC

v_call: TRBV18
clone_size: -
d_call: -
j_call: TRBJ2-7
cdr3_aa: CASRGATYEQYF
cdr3_nt: TGTGCCAGCCGCGGGGCGACCTACGAGCAGTACTTC

v_call: TRBV29-1
clone_size: many
d_call: -
j_call: TRBJ1-1
cdr3_aa: CSVVEGGTEAFF
cdr3_nt: TGCAGCGTTGTGGAGGGTGGAACTGAAGCTTTCTTT

v_call: TRBV27
clone_size: -
d_call: -
j_call: TRBJ1-1
cdr3_aa: CASRNRNTMNTEAFF
cdr3_nt: TGTGCCAGCAGGAACAGGAATACCATGAACACTGAAGCTTTCTTT

v_call: TRBV7-9
clone_size: -
d_call: TRBD2
j_call: TRBJ2-7
cdr3_aa: CASSFTSGSPTYEQYF
cdr3_nt: TGTGCCAGCAGCTTTACTAGCGGGAGTCCCACCTACGAGCAGTACTTC

v_call: TRBV5-1
clone_size: -
d_call: -
j_call: TRBJ2-7
cdr3_aa: CASSLGQTNYEQYF
cdr3_nt: TGCGCCAGCAGCTTGGGACAGACTAATTACGAGCAGTACTTC

v_call: TRBV28
clone_size: -
d_call: -
j_call: TRBJ2-7
cdr3_aa: CASRKNNEQYF
cdr3_nt: TGTGCCAGCAGGAAGAACAACGAGCAGTACTTC

v_call: TRBV18
clone_size: -
d_call: TRBD1
j_call: TRBJ2-6
cdr3_aa: CASDRAGANVLTF
cdr3_nt: TGTGCCAGTGACAGGGCTGGGGCCAACGTCCTGACTTTC

v_call: TRBV29-1
clone_size: -
d_call: -
j_call: TRBJ1-2
cdr3_aa: CSVGVNYGYTF
cdr3_nt: TGCAGCGTTGGGGTTAACTATGGCTACACCTTC

v_call: TRBV15
clone_size: -
d_call: -
j_call: TRBJ1-4
cdr3_aa: CATSRAGASEKLFF
cdr3_nt: TGTGCCACCAGCAGAGCGGGGGCGAGTGAAAAACTGTTTTTT

v_call: TRBV6-6
clone_size: few
d_call: -
j_call: TRBJ2-5
cdr3_aa: CASSYQDRAQTQYF
cdr3_nt: TGTGCCAGCAGTTACCAAGACCGGGCGCAGACCCAGTACTTC

v_call: TRBV13
clone_size: -
d_call: TRBD1
j_call: TRBJ2-7
cdr3_aa: CASSPRTGGSGEQYF
cdr3_nt: TGTGCCAGCAGCCCTCGGACAGGGGGCTCGGGGGAGCAGTACTTC

v_call: TRBV6-5
clone_size: -
d_call: TRBD1
j_call: TRBJ1-2
cdr3_aa: CASSFRGAYGYTF
cdr3_nt: TGTGCCAGCAGTTTCAGGGGGGCCTATGGCTACACCTTC

v_call: TRBV28
clone_size: few
d_call: -
j_call: TRBJ1-1
cdr3_aa: CASWGRSKNTEAFF
cdr3_nt: TGTGCCAGTTGGGGGCGGTCAAAGAACACTGAAGCTTTCTTT

v_call: TRBV25-1
clone_size: -
d_call: TRBD2
j_call: TRBJ2-1
cdr3_aa: CASSDPLASNEQFF
cdr3_nt: TGTGCCAGCAGTGACCCACTAGCGTCGAATGAGCAGTTCTTC

v_call: TRBV6-6
clone_size: once
d_call: TRBD1
j_call: TRBJ2-7
cdr3_aa: CASRPGQGRSYEQYF
cdr3_nt: TGTGCCAGCAGACCCGGACAGGGGCGCTCCTACGAGCAGTACTTC

v_call: TRBV5-1
clone_size: -
d_call: TRBD2
j_call: TRBJ2-1
cdr3_aa: CASSWTSGVEQFF
cdr3_nt: TGCGCCAGCAGCTGGACTAGCGGGGTGGAGCAGTTCTTC

v_call: TRBV4-1
clone_size: -
d_call: -
j_call: TRBJ1-2
cdr3_aa: CASSQGIVRDWVGYTF
cdr3_nt: TGCGCCAGCAGCCAAGGTATTGTCCGCGACTGGGTCGGCTACACCTTC

v_call: TRBV5-5
clone_size: -
d_call: -
j_call: TRBJ1-2
cdr3_aa: CASSFDRLPNYGYTF
cdr3_nt: TGTGCCAGCAGCTTTGACCGACTTCCTAACTATGGCTACACCTTC

v_call: TRBV7-9
clone_size: -
d_call: TRBD2
j_call: TRBJ2-1
cdr3_aa: CASRGGLADNEQFF
cdr3_nt: TGTGCCAGCAGGGGGGGACTAGCGGATAATGAGCAGTTCTTC

v_call: TRBV7-3
clone_size: -
d_call: TRBD1
j_call: TRBJ2-7
cdr3_aa: CASILTGSSYEQYF
cdr3_nt: TGTGCCAGCATCCTGACAGGGAGCTCCTACGAGCAGTACTTC

v_call: TRBV5-6
clone_size: few
d_call: -
j_call: TRBJ1-2
cdr3_aa: CASSPMTVNYGYTF
cdr3_nt: TGTGCCAGCAGCCCGATGACCGTTAACTATGGCTACACCTTC

v_call: TRBV7-2
clone_size: -
d_call: TRBD1
j_call: TRBJ1-1
cdr3_aa: CASSLGWAGGTEAFF
cdr3_nt: TGTGCCAGCAGCTTAGGGTGGGCAGGGGGCACTGAAGCTTTCTTT

v_call: TRBV5-4
clone_size: -
d_call: -
j_call: TRBJ2-3
cdr3_aa: CASSLARGANTDTQYF
cdr3_nt: TGTGCCAGCAGCCTAGCTCGGGGGGCAAACACAGATACGCAGTATTTT

v_call: TRBV7-9
clone_size: -
d_call: TRBD1
j_call: TRBJ1-2
cdr3_aa: CASSFAQQGKGYGYTF
cdr3_nt: TGTGCCAGCAGCTTCGCGCAACAGGGGAAGGGGTATGGCTACACCTTC

v_call: TRBV7-2
clone_size: -
d_call: TRBD2
j_call: TRBJ2-1
cdr3_aa: CASSTPGLAGGNEQFF
cdr3_nt: TGTGCCAGCAGCACCCCGGGACTAGCGGGGGGCAATGAGCAGTTCTTC

v_call: TRBV19
clone_size: -
d_call: -
j_call: TRBJ2-4
cdr3_aa: CAKSGGRRQYF
cdr3_nt: TGTGCCAAATCTGGGGGACGGAGACAGTACTTC

v_call: TRBV18
clone_size: -
d_call: TRBD1
j_call: TRBJ2-1
cdr3_aa: CASSPREGAIKVF
cdr3_nt: TGTGCCAGCTCACCACGAGAGGGGGCGATTAAGGTCTTC

v_call: TRBV2
clone_size: -
d_call: -
j_call: TRBJ2-5
cdr3_aa: CASYAVLDQETQYF
cdr3_nt: TGTGCCAGCTATGCGGTTCTAGACCAAGAGACCCAGTACTTC

v_call: TRBV14
clone_size: once
d_call: -
j_call: TRBJ2-7
cdr3_aa: CASSQDQGRFSLQYF
cdr3_nt: TGTGCCAGCAGCCAAGATCAGGGACGGTTCAGCCTGCAGTACTTC

v_call: TRBV7-9
clone_size: -
d_call: -
j_call: TRBJ2-2
cdr3_aa: CASRPTQTAGELFF
cdr3_nt: TGTGCCAGCAGACCCACCCAGACAGCCGGGGAGCTGTTTTTT

v_call: TRBV6-5
clone_size: -
d_call: -
j_call: TRBJ1-4
cdr3_aa: CASSYSTVTNEKLFF
cdr3_nt: TGTGCCAGCAGTTACTCGACAGTGACTAATGAAAAACTGTTTTTT

v_call: TRBV19
clone_size: -
d_call: TRBD2
j_call: TRBJ2-3
cdr3_aa: CASTPGGDRGTDTQYF
cdr3_nt: TGTGCCAGTACCCCCGGGGGGGACCGCGGTACAGATACGCAGTATTTT

v_call: TRBV6-6
clone_size: -
d_call: -
j_call: TRBJ2-3
cdr3_aa: CASSPVRDTQYF
cdr3_nt: TGTGCCAGCAGTCCTGTACGAGATACGCAGTATTTT

v_call: TRBV2
clone_size: -
d_call: TRBD2
j_call: TRBJ2-3
cdr3_aa: CASSNGLAGTDTQYF
cdr3_nt: TGTGCCAGCAGCAATGGACTAGCGGGGACAGATACGCAGTATTTT

v_call: TRBV7-2
clone_size: -
d_call: -
j_call: TRBJ1-6
cdr3_aa: CASSSERNSPLHF
cdr3_nt: TGTGCCAGCAGCTCTGAAAGAAATTCACCCCTCCACTTT

v_call: TRBV5-1
clone_size: -
d_call: TRBD2
j_call: TRBJ2-5
cdr3_aa: CASSLLAGETQYF
cdr3_nt: TGCGCCAGCAGCTTACTAGCGGGGGAGACCCAGTACTTC

v_call: TRBV5-1
clone_size: -
d_call: TRBD2
j_call: TRBJ2-5
cdr3_aa: CASSLEPSGRIGETQYF
cdr3_nt: TGCGCCAGCAGCTTGGAGCCTAGCGGGAGAATTGGGGAGACCCAGTACTTC

v_call: TRBV11-3
clone_size: -
d_call: TRBD1
j_call: TRBJ1-1
cdr3_aa: CASSLSQGGVHTEAFF
cdr3_nt: TGTGCCAGCAGCTTATCCCAGGGGGGGGTCCACACTGAAGCTTTCTTT

v_call: TRBV5-6
clone_size: -
d_call: -
j_call: TRBJ2-5
cdr3_aa: CASSGVAFQRETQYF
cdr3_nt: TGTGCCAGCAGCGGTGTGGCCTTCCAACGAGAGACCCAGTACTTC

v_call: TRBV11-2
clone_size: once
d_call: TRBD1
j_call: TRBJ1-6
cdr3_aa: CASSVQGGGSPLHF
cdr3_nt: TGTGCCAGCAGTGTACAGGGGGGTGGATCACCCCTCCACTTT

v_call: TRBV2
clone_size: -
d_call: -
j_call: TRBJ2-3
cdr3_aa: CASSLRSLPSTDTQYF
cdr3_nt: TGTGCCAGCAGTCTGCGAAGCCTACCTAGCACAGATACGCAGTATTTT

v_call: TRBV4-3
clone_size: -
d_call: -
j_call: TRBJ2-2
cdr3_aa: CASSQVQTGELFF
cdr3_nt: TGCGCCAGCAGCCAAGTCCAAACCGGGGAGCTGTTTTTT

v_call: TRBV7-2
clone_size: -
d_call: -
j_call: TRBJ1-6
cdr3_aa: CASSLVGLLGGNSPLHF
cdr3_nt: TGTGCCAGCAGCTTAGTGGGGTTGTTAGGGGGGAATTCACCCCTCCACTTT

v_call: TRBV10-3
clone_size: -
d_call: TRBD1
j_call: TRBJ1-4
cdr3_aa: CATRRGHESEKLFF
cdr3_nt: TGTGCCACCAGGAGGGGGCACGAGAGTGAAAAACTGTTTTTT

v_call: TRBV20-1
clone_size: -
d_call: -
j_call: TRBJ2-7
cdr3_aa: CSARAAFEQYF
cdr3_nt: TGCAGTGCTAGAGCGGCGTTCGAGCAGTACTTC

v_call: TRBV20-1
clone_size: -
d_call: -
j_call: TRBJ2-7
cdr3_aa: CSARETYEQYF
cdr3_nt: TGCAGTGCTAGAGAAACGTACGAGCAGTACTTC

v_call: TRBV27
clone_size: -
d_call: TRBD2
j_call: TRBJ2-7
cdr3_aa: CASSLSGTSGHYEQYF
cdr3_nt: TGTGCCAGCAGTTTATCCGGGACTAGCGGGCACTACGAGCAGTACTTC